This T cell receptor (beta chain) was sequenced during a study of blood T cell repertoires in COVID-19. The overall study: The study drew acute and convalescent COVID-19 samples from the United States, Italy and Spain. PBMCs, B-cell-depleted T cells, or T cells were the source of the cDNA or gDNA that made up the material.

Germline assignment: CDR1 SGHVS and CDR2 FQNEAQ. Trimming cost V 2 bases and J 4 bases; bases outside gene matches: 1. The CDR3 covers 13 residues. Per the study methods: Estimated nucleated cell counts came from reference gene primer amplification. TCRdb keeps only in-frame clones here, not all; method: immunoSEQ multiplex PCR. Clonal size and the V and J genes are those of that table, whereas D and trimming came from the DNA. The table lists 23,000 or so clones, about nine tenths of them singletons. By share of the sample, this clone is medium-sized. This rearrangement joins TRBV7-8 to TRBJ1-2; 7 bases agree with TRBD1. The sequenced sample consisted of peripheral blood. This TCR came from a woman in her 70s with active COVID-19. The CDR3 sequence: CASSLQGVYGYTF. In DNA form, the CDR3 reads TGTGCCAGCAGCTTACAGGGGGTCTATGGCTACACCTTC.